The next 23 T cell receptor beta chains were all read from a single sample in a study of cytomegalovirus exposure and HLA in healthy donors. Use of 60 Vbeta and 13 Jbeta primers characterized the PCR. Data came from immunoSEQ multiplex PCR; TCRdb stores just in-frame clones and leaves some out. The sample has approximately 150,000 clones; 68% are singletons. The sample consisted of PBMCs. Source of these receptors: a man in his fifties or sixties in good health and CMV-seronegative.

This clone was counted between two and nine times. The rearrangement joins TRBV18 to TRBJ1-4, with D possibly matching TRBD1 (5 bases). Germline CDR1 and CDR2: KGHSH and LQKENI. The CDR3 runs 15 residues. Trimming took 2 bases from V and 2 from J, leaving 9 bases between them. The CDR3 sequence is CASSPVAGTNEKLFF. As DNA, the CDR3 is TGTGCCAGCTCACCAGTGGCAGGGACTAATGAAAAACTGTTTTTT.

This clone was counted between two and nine times. The chain is built from TRBV7-2 and TRBJ1-1; unclear D gene. Trimming pared 4 bases from V and 6 bases from J, leaving 12 bases between. CDR1 is SGHTA and CDR2 is FQGNSA in the germline V gene. This CDR3 comprises 13 residues. The CDR3 sequence: CASSSRRQAEAFF. The CDR3 coding sequence is TGTGCCAGCAGCTCACGGAGGCAGGCTGAAGCTTTCTTT.

The chain carries TRBV2 and TRBJ2-7; 7 bases are shared with TRBD1. Germline-derived CDR1 and CDR2 are SNHLY and FYNNEI. Trimming took 5 bases from V and 3 from J; bases not matched to a gene: 4. The CDR3 is made up of 13 amino acids. CDR3 sequence: CASSPQGVYEQYF. The DNA for the CDR3 is TGTGCCAGCAGTCCTCAGGGGGTCTACGAGCAGTACTTC.

The chain couples TRBV9 to TRBJ2-5; 12 bases are a match to TRBD2. The CDR3 is made up of 16 amino acids. The J segment lost 1 base and the V segment lost 0 bases, leaving 1 base of the junction unmatched. CDR1 is SGDLS and CDR2 is YYNGEE in the germline V gene. CDR3: CASSVATSGGQETQYF. The CDR3 region has the DNA TGTGCCAGCAGCGTAGCGACTAGCGGGGGCCAAGAGACCCAGTACTTC.

The rearrangement joins TRBV27 to TRBJ1-1; D is unclear. With 4 bases removed from V and 5 bases from J, the gap between germline ends came to 14 bases. Germline V lookup: CDR1 MNHEY, CDR2 SMNVEV (reference sequence). There are 14 residues in the CDR3. The CDR3 sequence is CASSYGDGQTEAFF. The CDR3 DNA reads as TGTGCCAGCAGTTACGGGGATGGGCAGACTGAAGCTTTCTTT.

J is TRBJ2-1 and V is TRBV19; 8 nucleotides line up with TRBD1. The ends lost 7 bases at V and 4 bases at J; junction bases unmatched: 6. The CDR3 is 14 residues long. Germline V gives CDR1 LNHDA, CDR2 SQIVND (reference sequence). As DNA, the CDR3 is TGTGCCAGTATGGCCCAGGGGGCATACAATGAGCAGTTCTTC. Its translation is CASMAQGAYNEQFF.

The chain carries TRBV15 and TRBJ2-7, with D perhaps matching TRBD1 (6 bases). The CDR3 has 15 amino acids. The V and J ends lost 0 bases and 5 bases respectively, with 14 bases between them. Per germline, CDR1 LNHNV and CDR2 YYDKDF (reference sequence). CDR3 in DNA: TGTGCCACCAGCAGAGAGCGGACAGAACCCCACGAGCAGTACTTC. Its protein is CATSRERTEPHEQYF.

This clone was counted a single time. The J gene is TRBJ2-6, the V gene TRBV7-8; TRBD1 might be the D (5 bases). Per germline, CDR1 SGHVS and CDR2 FQNEAQ. Trimming pared 5 bases from V and 0 bases from J, leaving 8 bases between. The CDR3 sequence is 15 residues long. The CDR3, as DNA: TGTGCCAGCAGCAAGACAGTCTCTGGGGCCAACGTCCTGACTTTC. Amino acids: CASSKTVSGANVLTF.

The chain has TRBV7-9 and TRBJ2-1, with D possibly matching TRBD2 (5 bases). Germline-derived CDR1 and CDR2 are SEHNR and FQNEAQ (reference sequence). Trimming took 5 bases from V and 7 from J, leaving 9 bases between them. This CDR3 has 12 amino acids. The CDR3, as DNA: TGTGCCAGCAGCCCTGGGGAGAATGAGCAGTTCTTC. Translating it yields CASSPGENEQFF.

This chain uses TRBV7-2 with TRBJ2-2; the match to TRBD1 covers 7 bases. Per the germline V gene, CDR1 is SGHTA and CDR2 is FQGNSA. Trimming cost V 3 bases and J 0 bases; bases outside gene matches: 1. The CDR3 spans 15 residues. CDR3 in DNA: TGTGCCAGCAGCTTGGGACAGTCGAACACCGGGGAGCTGTTTTTT. It codes for CASSLGQSNTGELFF.

The chain employs TRBV2 and TRBJ1-2; 9 bases are a match to TRBD1. Trimming took 6 bases from V and 5 from J; bases not matched to a gene: 7. The CDR3 consists of 14 residues. The germline V gene has CDR1 SNHLY and CDR2 FYNNEI. CDR3 in amino acids: CASRGAGQGYGYTF. The CDR3 DNA sequence: TGTGCCAGCAGGGGGGCCGGACAGGGGTATGGCTACACCTTC.

This chain connects TRBV7-9 to TRBJ2-1, with 8 bases that match TRBD2. The junction had 9 bases not matched to a gene; V was cut back by 5 bases and J by 6 bases. This CDR3 spans 15 amino acids. Germline CDR1 reads SEHNR; CDR2 reads FQNEAQ (reference sequence). The CDR3 loop is CASSQSGGRTNEQFF. CDR3 sequence (DNA): TGTGCCAGCAGCCAAAGCGGGGGTCGAACCAATGAGCAGTTCTTC.

The V gene is TRBV18, the J gene TRBJ2-3; TRBD1 agrees at 9 bases. CDR3 length: 17 amino acids. The ends lost 3 bases at V and 7 bases at J; junction bases unmatched: 14. CDR1 is KGHSH and CDR2 is LQKENI in the germline V gene. The CDR3 loop reads CASSPQGYRTGDNTQYF. Here the CDR3 DNA reads TGTGCCAGCTCACCCCAAGGTTATCGGACAGGGGATAATACGCAGTATTTT.

V gene TRBV7-9 combines with J gene TRBJ1-5, with D perhaps matching TRBD1 (6 bases). V was clipped by 3 bases and J by 5 bases, with 17 bases between them. Germline CDR1 is SEHNR and CDR2 is FQNEAQ (reference sequence). There are 16 residues in the CDR3. CDR3 DNA sequence: TGTGCCAGCAGCTTCGCCACAGGGTCCGGAGATCAGCCCCAGCATTTT. This gives the protein CASSFATGSGDQPQHF.

V gene TRBV14 combines with J gene TRBJ2-7; D possibly corresponds to TRBD1 (5 bases). V dropped 4 bases and J dropped 2 bases, with 15 bases sitting between them. The germline CDR1 and CDR2 sequences are SGHDN and FVKESK. CDR3 length equals 15 residues. CDR3 sequence reads: CASSLERGSTYEQYF. CDR3 DNA: TGTGCCAGCAGCCTCGAAAGGGGAAGCACCTACGAGCAGTACTTC.

This clone was seen more than once but under ten times. The chain links TRBV14 to TRBJ1-6; TRBD1 aligns across 7 bases. The CDR3 is 14 amino acids. Germline CDR1 reads SGHDN; CDR2 reads FVKESK. The V gene end was trimmed by 4 bases and the J gene end by 6 bases; junction bases not matched to a gene: 3. CDR3 nucleotides: TGTGCCAGCAGCCCGGGACAGACTAATTCACCCCTCCACTTT. Its translation: CASSPGQTNSPLHF.

V is TRBV5-6 and J is TRBJ2-7, with 8 bases matching TRBD1. This CDR3 is 12 amino acids long. CDR1 is SGHDT and CDR2 is YYEEEE in the germline V gene. The V gene end was trimmed by 1 base and the J gene end by 6 bases; junction bases not matched to a gene: 0. The CDR3 DNA reads as TGTGCCAGCAGCTTGACAGGGGGCGAGCAGTACTTC. It yields the protein CASSLTGGEQYF.

This chain connects TRBV5-1 to TRBJ1-2, with D perhaps matching TRBD1 (6 bases). Germline CDR1 and CDR2: SGHRS and YFSETQ. CDR3 length equals 15 residues. The germline V and J ends were trimmed by 4 bases and 7 bases, with 20 bases remaining between them. The CDR3 nucleotides read TGCGCCAGCAGCCCACCTACAGGGAATGCAGGTGGCTACACCTTC. It yields the protein CASSPPTGNAGGYTF.

The chain links TRBV5-1 to TRBJ1-1; TRBD1 matches 8 bases. From germline, CDR1 is SGHRS and CDR2 YFSETQ. The ends lost 4 bases at V and 0 bases at J; junction bases unmatched: 2. The CDR3 is made up of 14 amino acids. The CDR3 sequence: CASSPGGLNTEAFF. The CDR3 region has the DNA TGCGCCAGCAGCCCAGGGGGCCTGAACACTGAAGCTTTCTTT.

The CDR3 region has the DNA TGTGCCACCAGCAGACCGCAGAACTATGGCTACACCTTC. Translating gives CATSRPQNYGYTF. The chain couples TRBV15 to TRBJ1-2; unclear D gene. This CDR3 comprises 13 residues. V was clipped by 2 bases and J by 2 bases, with 6 bases between them. Germline V gives CDR1 LNHNV, CDR2 YYDKDF (reference sequence).

This clone was detected only a few times. The chain recombines TRBV5-6 with TRBJ1-3, with 10 bases identical to TRBD1. The CDR3 is made up of 15 amino acids. Trimming removed 3 bases from V and 4 bases from J; junction bases left unmatched: 4. Germline V gene data show CDR1 as SGHDT and CDR2 as YYEEEE. The CDR3, as DNA: TGTGCCAGCAGCTCGGGGACAGGGGCAGGAAACACCATATATTTT. Protein product: CASSSGTGAGNTIYF. Combining the CDR3 with reference TRBV5-6 and TRBJ1-3 gives the whole variable domain DAGVTQSPTHLIKTRGQQVTLRCSPKSGHDTVSWYQQALGQGPQFIFQYYEEEERQRGNFPDRFSGHQFPNYSSELNVNALLLGDSALYLCASSSGTGAGNTIYFGEGSWLTVV.

This sequence joins TRBV4-1 and TRBJ2-6; D possibly corresponds to TRBD2 (7 bases). From germline, CDR1 is MGHRA and CDR2 YSYEKL. The V end lost 4 bases, the J end lost 0 bases, and 13 bases lay between the germline ends. This CDR3 region has 17 residues. CDR3 bases: TGCGCCAGCAGCCGGGGGGGGCCCTCCTCTGGGGCCAACGTCCTGACTTTC. The encoded protein is CASSRGGPSSGANVLTF.

The CDR3 DNA sequence: TGCGCCAGCAGCCCGGGGCTAGCGGGTTACGAGCAGTACTTC. This encodes CASSPGLAGYEQYF. V usage is TRBV4-3 and J usage is TRBJ2-7; TRBD2 matches 8 bases. Germline assignment: CDR1 LGHNA and CDR2 YSLEER. This CDR3 has 14 amino acids. J lost 4 bases, V lost 4 bases, and 6 bases had no gene match.